This T cell receptor (beta chain) was found in a study of blood T cell repertoires in COVID-19. Study in general: PBMCs, B-cell-depleted T cells, or T cells were the source of the cDNA or gDNA that made up the material.

The method was immunoSEQ multiplex PCR; TCRdb's version includes in-frame clones alone and lacks a portion of them. The data hold about 110,000 clones, with 76% observed a single time. Unmatched junction bases numbered 6, after V lost 5 bases and J lost 5 bases. The CDR3 consists of 14 residues. Germline lookup yields CDR1 SGHNT and CDR2 YENEEA. Sequences were obtained from peripheral blood. The sequence derives from a man older than 75 with COVID-19, enrolled during active disease. The chain joins TRBV11-3 to TRBJ2-5; 9 bases are a match to TRBD1. CDR3 DNA sequence: TGTGCCAGCAGCCCGGGACAGGGTTACGAGACCCAGTACTTC. This translates into CASSPGQGYETQYF.